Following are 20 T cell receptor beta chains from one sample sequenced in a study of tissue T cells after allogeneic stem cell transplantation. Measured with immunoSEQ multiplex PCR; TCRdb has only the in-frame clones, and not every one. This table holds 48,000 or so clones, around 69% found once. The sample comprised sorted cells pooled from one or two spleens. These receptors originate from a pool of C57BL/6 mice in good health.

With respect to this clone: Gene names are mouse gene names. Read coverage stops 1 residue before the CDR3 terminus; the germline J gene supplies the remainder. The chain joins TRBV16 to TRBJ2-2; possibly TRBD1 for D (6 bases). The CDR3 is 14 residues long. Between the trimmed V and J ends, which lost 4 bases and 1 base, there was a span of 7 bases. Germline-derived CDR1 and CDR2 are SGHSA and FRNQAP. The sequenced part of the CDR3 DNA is TGTGCAAGCAGCTCCAGGGGAAACACCGGGCAGCTCTAC. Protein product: CASSSRGNTGQLY. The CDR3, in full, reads CASSSRGNTGQLYF.

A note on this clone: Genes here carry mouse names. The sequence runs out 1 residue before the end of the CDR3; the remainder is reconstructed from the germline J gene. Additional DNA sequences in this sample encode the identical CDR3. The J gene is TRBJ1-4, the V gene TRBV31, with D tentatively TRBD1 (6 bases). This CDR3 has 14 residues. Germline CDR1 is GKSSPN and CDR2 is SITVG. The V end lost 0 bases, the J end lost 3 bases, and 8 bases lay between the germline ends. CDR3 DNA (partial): TGTGCCTGGAGTCTAGGGGGAGCCAACGAAAGATTATTT. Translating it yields CAWSLGGANERLF. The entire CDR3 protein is CAWSLGGANERLFF.

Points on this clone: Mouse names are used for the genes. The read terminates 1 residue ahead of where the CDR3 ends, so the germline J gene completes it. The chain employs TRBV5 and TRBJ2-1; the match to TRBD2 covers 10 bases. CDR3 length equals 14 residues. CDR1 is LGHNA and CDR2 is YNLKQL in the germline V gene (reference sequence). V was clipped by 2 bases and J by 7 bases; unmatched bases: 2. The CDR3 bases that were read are TGTGCCAGCAGCCAATCTGGGGGGGCCGCTGAGCAGTTC. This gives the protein CASSQSGGAAEQF. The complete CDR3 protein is CASSQSGGAAEQFF.

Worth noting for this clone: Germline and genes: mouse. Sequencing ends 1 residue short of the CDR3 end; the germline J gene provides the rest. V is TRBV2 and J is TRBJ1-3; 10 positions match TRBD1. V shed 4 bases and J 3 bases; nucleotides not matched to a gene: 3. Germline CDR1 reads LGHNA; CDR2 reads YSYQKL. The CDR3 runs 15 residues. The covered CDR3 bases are TGTGCCAGCAGCCTGGGACAGGGGAGTGGAAATACGCTCTAT. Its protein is CASSLGQGSGNTLY. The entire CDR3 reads CASSLGQGSGNTLYF.

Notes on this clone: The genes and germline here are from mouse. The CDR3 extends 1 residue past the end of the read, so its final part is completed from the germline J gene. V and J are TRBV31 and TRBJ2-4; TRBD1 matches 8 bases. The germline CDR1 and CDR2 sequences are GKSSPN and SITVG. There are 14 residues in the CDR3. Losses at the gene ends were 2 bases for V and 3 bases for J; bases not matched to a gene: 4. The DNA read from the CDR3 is TGTGCCTGGAGTGAACAGGGGGGACAAAACACCTTGTAC. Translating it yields CAWSEQGGQNTLY. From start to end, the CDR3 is CAWSEQGGQNTLYF.

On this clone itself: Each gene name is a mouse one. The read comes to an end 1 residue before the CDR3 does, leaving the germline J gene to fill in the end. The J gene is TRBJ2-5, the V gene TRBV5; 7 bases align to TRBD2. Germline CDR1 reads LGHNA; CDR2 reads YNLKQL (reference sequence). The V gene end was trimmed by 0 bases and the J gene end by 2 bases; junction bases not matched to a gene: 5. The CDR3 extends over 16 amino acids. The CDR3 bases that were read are TGTGCCAGCAGCCAAGAAGGCTGGGGGAGCCAAGACACCCAGTAC. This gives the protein CASSQEGWGSQDTQY. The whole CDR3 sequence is CASSQEGWGSQDTQYF.

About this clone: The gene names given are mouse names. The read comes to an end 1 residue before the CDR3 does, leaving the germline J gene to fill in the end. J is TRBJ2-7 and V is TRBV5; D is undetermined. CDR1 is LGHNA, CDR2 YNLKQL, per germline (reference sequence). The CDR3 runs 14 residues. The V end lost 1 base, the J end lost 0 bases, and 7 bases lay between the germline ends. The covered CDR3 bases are TGTGCCAGCAGCCAAGCTCGGGTCTCCTATGAACAGTAC. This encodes CASSQARVSYEQY. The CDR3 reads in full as CASSQARVSYEQYF.

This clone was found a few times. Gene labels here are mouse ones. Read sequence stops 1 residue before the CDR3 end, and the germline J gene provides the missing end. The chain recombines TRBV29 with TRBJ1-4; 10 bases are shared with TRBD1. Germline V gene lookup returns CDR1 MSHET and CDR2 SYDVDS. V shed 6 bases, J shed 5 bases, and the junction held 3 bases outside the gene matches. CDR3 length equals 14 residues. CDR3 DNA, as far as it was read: TGTGCTAGCAGCCCGGGACAGGGGAACGAAAGATTATTT. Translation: CASSPGQGNERLF. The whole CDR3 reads CASSPGQGNERLFF.

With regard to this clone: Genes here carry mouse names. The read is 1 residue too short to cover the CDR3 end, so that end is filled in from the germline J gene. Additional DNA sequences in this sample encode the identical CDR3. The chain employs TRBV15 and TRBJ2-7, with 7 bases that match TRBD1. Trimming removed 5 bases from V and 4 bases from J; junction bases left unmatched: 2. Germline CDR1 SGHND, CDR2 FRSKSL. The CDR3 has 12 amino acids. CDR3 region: CASSPGQYEQYF. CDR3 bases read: TGTGCCAGCAGTCCGGGACAGTATGAACAGTAC.

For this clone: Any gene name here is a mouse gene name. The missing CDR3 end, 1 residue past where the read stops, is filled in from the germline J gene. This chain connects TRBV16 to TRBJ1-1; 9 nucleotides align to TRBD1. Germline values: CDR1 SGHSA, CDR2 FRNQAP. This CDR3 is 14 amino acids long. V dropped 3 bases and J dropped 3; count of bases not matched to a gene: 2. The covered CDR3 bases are TGTGCAAGCAGCTTGGGACAGGGAGACACAGAAGTCTTC. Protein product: CASSLGQGDTEVF. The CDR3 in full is CASSLGQGDTEVFF.

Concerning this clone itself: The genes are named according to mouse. CDR3 bases read: TGTGCCAGCAGTCTCGGACAGAGTTCTGGAAATACGCTCTAT. Its translation: CASSLGQSSGNTLY. The full CDR3 protein is CASSLGQSSGNTLYF. The V and J genes are TRBV26 and TRBJ1-3; weak D call: TRBD1 (6 bases). The CDR3 is cut off 1 residue early in the read; its end comes from the germline J gene. Trimming cost V 3 bases and J 0 bases, with 9 bases left between them. The germline V gene encodes CDR1 KGHPV and CDR2 FQNQEV (reference sequence). The CDR3 sequence is 15 residues long.

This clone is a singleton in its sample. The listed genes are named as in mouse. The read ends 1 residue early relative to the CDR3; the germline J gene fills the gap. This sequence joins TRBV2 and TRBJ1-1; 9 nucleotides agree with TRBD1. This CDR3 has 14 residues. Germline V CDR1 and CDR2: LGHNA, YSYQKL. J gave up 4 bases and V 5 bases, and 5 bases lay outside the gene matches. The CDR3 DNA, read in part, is TGTGCCAGCAGCTGGGGACAGGGAGGCACAGAAGTCTTC. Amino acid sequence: CASSWGQGGTEVF. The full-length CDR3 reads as CASSWGQGGTEVFF. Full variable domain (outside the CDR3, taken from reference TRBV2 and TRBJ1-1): DPKIIQKPKYLVAVTGSEKILICEQYLGHNAMYWYRQSAKKPLEFMFSYSYQKLMDNQTASSRFQPQSSKKNHLDLQITALKPDDSATYFCASSWGQGGTEVFFGKGTRLTVV.

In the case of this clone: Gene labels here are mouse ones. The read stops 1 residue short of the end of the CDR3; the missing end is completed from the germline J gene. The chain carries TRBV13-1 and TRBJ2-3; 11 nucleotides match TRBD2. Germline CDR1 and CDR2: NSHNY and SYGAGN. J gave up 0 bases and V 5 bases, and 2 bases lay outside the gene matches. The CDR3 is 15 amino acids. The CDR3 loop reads CASRGLGASAETLYF. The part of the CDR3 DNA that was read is TGTGCCAGCAGGGGACTGGGGGCTAGTGCAGAAACGCTGTAT.

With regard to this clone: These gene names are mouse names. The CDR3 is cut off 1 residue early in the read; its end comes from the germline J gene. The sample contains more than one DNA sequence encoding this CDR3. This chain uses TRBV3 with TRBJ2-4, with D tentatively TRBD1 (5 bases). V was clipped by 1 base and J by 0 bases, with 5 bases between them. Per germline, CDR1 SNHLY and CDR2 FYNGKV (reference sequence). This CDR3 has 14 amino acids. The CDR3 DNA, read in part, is TGTGCCAGCAGCTTAGAGGGGAGTCAAAACACCTTGTAC. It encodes CASSLEGSQNTLY. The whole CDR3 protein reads CASSLEGSQNTLYF.

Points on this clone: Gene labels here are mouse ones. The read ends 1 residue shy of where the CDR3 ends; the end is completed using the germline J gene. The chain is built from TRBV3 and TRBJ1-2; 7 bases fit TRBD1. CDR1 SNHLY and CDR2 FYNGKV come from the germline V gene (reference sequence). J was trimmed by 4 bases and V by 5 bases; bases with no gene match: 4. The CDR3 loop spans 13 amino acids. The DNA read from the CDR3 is TGTGCCAGCAGCCCGACAGGGATCTCCGACTACACC. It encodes CASSPTGISDYT. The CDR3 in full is CASSPTGISDYTF.

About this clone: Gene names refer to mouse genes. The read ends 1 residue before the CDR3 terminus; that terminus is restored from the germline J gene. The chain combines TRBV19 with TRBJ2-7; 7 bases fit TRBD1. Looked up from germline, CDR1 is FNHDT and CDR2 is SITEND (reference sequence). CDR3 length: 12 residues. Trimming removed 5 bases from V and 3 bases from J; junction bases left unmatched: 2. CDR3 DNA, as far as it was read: TGTGCCAGCAGGGGACAGTACTATGAACAGTAC. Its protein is CASRGQYYEQY. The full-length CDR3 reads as CASRGQYYEQYF.

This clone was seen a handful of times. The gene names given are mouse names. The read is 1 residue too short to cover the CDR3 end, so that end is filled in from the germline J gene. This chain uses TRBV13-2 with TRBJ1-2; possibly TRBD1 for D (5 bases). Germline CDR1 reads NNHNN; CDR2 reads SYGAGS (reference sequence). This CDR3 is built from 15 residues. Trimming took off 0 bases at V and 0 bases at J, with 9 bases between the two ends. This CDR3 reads CASGDAGQANSDYTF. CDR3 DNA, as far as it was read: TGTGCCAGCGGTGATGCAGGACAAGCAAACTCCGACTACACC.

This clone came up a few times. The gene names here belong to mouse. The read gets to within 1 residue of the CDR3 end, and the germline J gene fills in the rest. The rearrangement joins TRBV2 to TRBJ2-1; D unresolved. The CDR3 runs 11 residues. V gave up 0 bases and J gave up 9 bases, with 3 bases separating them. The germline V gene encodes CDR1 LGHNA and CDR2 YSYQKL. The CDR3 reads CASSQDREQFF. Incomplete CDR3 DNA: TGTGCCAGCAGCCAAGACCGTGAGCAGTTC.

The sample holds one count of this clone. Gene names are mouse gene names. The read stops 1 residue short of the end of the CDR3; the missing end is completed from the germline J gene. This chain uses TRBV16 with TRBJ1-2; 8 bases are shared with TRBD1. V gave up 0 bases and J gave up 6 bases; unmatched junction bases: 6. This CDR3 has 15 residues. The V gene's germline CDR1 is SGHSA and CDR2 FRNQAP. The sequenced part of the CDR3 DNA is TGTGCAAGCAGCTTAGAGTCAGGGGGCGCAGCCGACTACACC. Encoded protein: CASSLESGGAADYT. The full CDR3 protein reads CASSLESGGAADYTF.

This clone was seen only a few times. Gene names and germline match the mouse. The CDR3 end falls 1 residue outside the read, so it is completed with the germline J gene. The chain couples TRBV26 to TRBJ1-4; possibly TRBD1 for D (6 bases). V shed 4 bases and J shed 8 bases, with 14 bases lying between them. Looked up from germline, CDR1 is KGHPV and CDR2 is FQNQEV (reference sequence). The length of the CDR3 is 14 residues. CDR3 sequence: CASSHGAQGERLFF. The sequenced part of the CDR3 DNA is TGTGCCAGCAGTCACGGGGCGCAGGGGGAAAGATTATTT.